The clone carrying this TCR beta chain was counted once. The data originate from a study of shared clonotypes between healthy human individuals. Data came from immunoSEQ multiplex PCR; TCRdb stores just in-frame clones and leaves some out. The sample consists of some 2 million clones, just under 95% of them appearing once. Selected positively for CCR7 and CD45RO-negative, naive CD8 cells excluded terminally differentiated effector memory CD45RA+ cells. Losses at the gene ends were 8 bases for V and 9 bases for J; bases not matched to a gene: 5. Germline V gene sequence: CDR1 GTSNPN, CDR2 SVGIG (reference sequence). CDR3 length: 12 amino acids.

The origin of this receptor is a man aged 18 to 29 in good health. The sample was naive CD8+ T cells sorted from blood. The chain combines TRBV30 with TRBJ2-1, with 12 nucleotides matching TRBD1. The chain's CDR3 is CARDRGLGEQFF. CDR3 bases: TGTGCCAGGGACAGGGGGCTTGGTGAGCAGTTCTTC.